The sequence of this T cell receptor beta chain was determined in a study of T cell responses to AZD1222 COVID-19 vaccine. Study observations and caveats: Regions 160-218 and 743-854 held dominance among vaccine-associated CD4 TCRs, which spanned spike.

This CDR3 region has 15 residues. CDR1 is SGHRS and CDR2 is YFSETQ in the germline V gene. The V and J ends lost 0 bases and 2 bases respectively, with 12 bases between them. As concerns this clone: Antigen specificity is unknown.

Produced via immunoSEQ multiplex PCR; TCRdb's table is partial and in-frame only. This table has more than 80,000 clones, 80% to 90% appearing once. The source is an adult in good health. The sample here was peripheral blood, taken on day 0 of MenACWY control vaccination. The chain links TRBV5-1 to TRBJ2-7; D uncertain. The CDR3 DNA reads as TGCGCCAGCAGCTTGGGTACACCCGGTACCTACGAGCAGTACTTC. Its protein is CASSLGTPGTYEQYF.